One sample yielded the 10 T cell receptor beta chains listed below, sequenced in a study of blood T cells in healthy people across ages. A sample-barcoded 5' primer and a J-beta primer mix were used in a second PCR of roughly 7 to 11 cycles. TCRdb recomputed calls from the 5' RACE reads with MiXCR, one row per CDR3 protein. This sample has around 1,000,000 distinct CDR3 sequences; roughly two fifths occur once, and the top ten carry about 12%. Material for sequencing was blood. Every receptor here comes from a man aged 18 to 30 in good health.

Only a few counts were recorded for this clonotype. V is TRBV2 and J is TRBJ2-5; 7 positions match TRBD2. With 5 bases clipped from V and 13 bases from J, the junction kept 13 bases outside the gene matches. The CDR3 totals 13 residues. In germline, CDR1 is SNHLY, CDR2 FYNNEI. The CDR3 DNA is TGTGCCAGCAGTCCTCTTAGGGAAGCGGGATTGTACTTC. It specifies CASSPLREAGLYF.

This clonotype was observed many times. The genes are TRBV10-3 and TRBJ2-3; no reliable D call. The V and J ends lost 4 bases and 1 base respectively, with 3 bases between them. Germline V gene lookup returns CDR1 ENHRY and CDR2 SYGVKD. The CDR3 has 12 amino acids. The chain's CDR3 is CAISGGTDTQYF. The DNA of the CDR3 is TGTGCCATCAGTGGGGGCACAGATACGCAGTATTTT.

The chain couples TRBV6-5 to TRBJ2-1, with a possible D match to TRBD2 (5 bases). The CDR3 has 14 residues. V was clipped by 2 bases and J by 8 bases, with 13 bases between them. From germline, CDR1 is MNHEY and CDR2 SVGAGI. CDR3 region: CASSYPERVDEQFF. CDR3 DNA sequence: TGTGCCAGCAGTTACCCGGAGAGGGTGGATGAGCAGTTCTTC.

The V call is TRBV3-1, the J call TRBJ1-5; D gene ambiguous. With 0 bases removed from V and 9 bases from J, the gap between germline ends came to 12 bases. Germline CDR1 is LGHDT and CDR2 is YNNKEL (reference sequence). The CDR3 has 14 residues. DNA for the CDR3: TGTGCCAGCAGCCAAGATCGGGTCCCAAGGCCCCAGCATTTT. Amino acids: CASSQDRVPRPQHF.

V and J are TRBV7-2 and TRBJ2-1, with D uncertain. This CDR3 has 16 amino acids. Germline CDR1 reads SGHTA; CDR2 reads FQGNSA. Trimming took off 2 bases at V and 12 bases at J, with 23 bases between the two ends. CDR3 in DNA: TGTGCCAGCAGCTTAAGATCAGATCCCATCGGCGGTGGGCAGTTCTTC. Protein product: CASSLRSDPIGGGQFF.

This clonotype has just a few counts. The V gene is TRBV4-1, the J gene TRBJ1-2; 9 bases map to TRBD1. Germline CDR1 reads MGHRA; CDR2 reads YSYEKL. With 3 bases clipped from V and 4 bases from J, the junction kept 6 bases outside the gene matches. CDR3 length equals 15 residues. The CDR3 coding sequence is TGCGCCAGCAGCCACGGGACAGGGAGAATCTATGGCTACACCTTC. It codes for CASSHGTGRIYGYTF.

This clonotype appeared a few times. This chain links TRBV6-6 with TRBJ2-5; tentatively, D is TRBD2 (5 bases). Trimming shortened V by 2 bases and J by 13 bases, and 14 bases separated the two germline ends. CDR3 length: 12 residues. The germline V gene encodes CDR1 MNHNY and CDR2 SVGAGI (reference sequence). The CDR3 protein is CASSYRSGKLYF. The DNA for the CDR3 is TGTGCCAGCAGTTACAGGTCGGGGAAGCTGTACTTC.

At least ten counts were recorded for this clonotype. The chain recombines TRBV12-3 or TRBV12-4 with TRBJ1-2, with D tentatively TRBD1 (5 bases). CDR3 size: 18 residues. V was clipped by 7 bases and J by 2 bases, with 26 bases between them. The CDR3 here is CASTPIAGPFLENYGYTF. CDR3 nucleotides: TGTGCCAGCACCCCCATTGCAGGGCCCTTCCTAGAAAACTATGGCTACACCTTC.

In its sample, this clonotype was seen a few times. The gene calls are TRBV14 and TRBJ2-2; D gene ambiguous. V was trimmed by 1 base and J by 7 bases, leaving 7 bases between them. Germline lookup yields CDR1 SGHDN and CDR2 FVKESK. The CDR3 spans 13 residues. CDR3 in DNA: TGTGCCAGCAGCCAAGTAGGATACGGGGAGCTGTTTTTT. It specifies CASSQVGYGELFF.

This chain links TRBV11-2 with TRBJ2-7; 7 bases align to TRBD2. The germline gives CDR1 SGHAT, CDR2 FQNNGV. V lost 1 base to trimming and J lost 0 bases; unmatched junction nucleotides: 15. CDR3 length: 19 amino acids. This CDR3 is CASSLVSAVGGTSSYEQYF. The CDR3 bases are TGTGCCAGCAGCTTAGTTTCGGCTGTGGGGGGGACGTCCTCCTACGAGCAGTACTTC. Full variable domain (missing parts from reference TRBV11-2 and TRBJ2-7): EAGVAQSPRYKIIEKRQSVAFWCNPISGHATLYWYQQILGQGPKLLIQFQNNGVVDDSQLPKDRFSAERLKGVDSTLKIQPAKLEDSAVYLCASSLVSAVGGTSSYEQYFGPGTRLTVT.